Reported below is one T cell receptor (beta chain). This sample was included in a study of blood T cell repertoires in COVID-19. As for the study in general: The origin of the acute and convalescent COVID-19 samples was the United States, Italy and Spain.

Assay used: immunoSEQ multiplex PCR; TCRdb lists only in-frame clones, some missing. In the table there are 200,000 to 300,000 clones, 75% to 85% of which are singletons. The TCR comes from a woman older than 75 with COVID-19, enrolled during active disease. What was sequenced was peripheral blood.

The CDR3 sequence is CASSRPGGEQFF. CDR3 bases: TGTGCCAGCTCACGCCCGGGGGGAGAGCAGTTCTTC. The rearrangement links TRBV18 to TRBJ2-1; the match to TRBD2 covers 7 bases. The CDR3 consists of 12 residues. V lost 4 bases to trimming and J lost 10 bases; unmatched junction nucleotides: 4. CDR1 is KGHSH and CDR2 is LQKENI in the germline V gene.